This T cell receptor (beta chain) was documented in a study of OX40 agonist ivuxolimab in advanced cancers. Study observations and caveats: The study observed clonal expansion of CD4+ and CD8+ blood T cells by week 6 at 0.1 to 3.0 mg/kg. There were also nonresponders showing low normalized T-cell clonal expansion.

Between the trimmed V and J ends, which lost 2 bases and 0 bases, there was a span of 11 bases. The CDR3 loop spans 16 amino acids. From germline, CDR1 is MNHEY and CDR2 SVGAGI. As for this clone: The antigen is not known.

Baseline, cycle 4 day 1, and cycle 7 day 1 were the blood sampling points. This table comes from immunoSEQ multiplex PCR, and its TCRdb copy is limited to in-frame clones, with some not included. The table records more than 50,000 clones, approximately 85% of them present only once. The chain couples TRBV6-5 to TRBJ2-1; D gene uncertain. This material consisted of CD4+ or CD8+ T cells sorted from blood, taken in a trial of the OX40 agonist ivuxolimab. This TCR was sampled from an adult with an advanced solid tumor such as melanoma, head and neck, liver or kidney cancer. CDR3 sequence: CASSYDSISSYNEQFF. Here the CDR3 DNA reads TGTGCCAGCAGTTACGACTCAATCAGCTCCTACAATGAGCAGTTCTTC.